This T cell receptor beta chain is from a study of post-analysis software for immune sequencing data. A remark on this clonotype: What it binds is unknown.

Findings of the study overall: People with multiple sclerosis had a significantly lower normalized Chao1 diversity than controls did. Patients showed TRBV5-6, TRBV5-1 and TRBV20-1 among about five TRBV segments more frequent than in controls.

Built from TCR beta cDNA, the libraries had unique molecular identifiers in them. TCRdb called the PCR reads again in MiXCR, with one record for every CDR3 protein. In the table there are roughly 650,000 distinct CDR3 sequences, about 60% of which are singletons. CDR1 and CDR2 from the germline V gene are SGHNT and YENEEA. CDR3 size: 16 residues. The receptor was derived from a girl aged 2 to 10 with multiple sclerosis. This chain connects TRBV11-3 to TRBJ2-7, with 14 bases aligning to TRBD2. The DNA end favors TRBJ2-5, so the J call may be wrong. Sequencing was performed on blood. As DNA, the CDR3 is TGTGCCAGCAGCATCGGGACTAGCGGGAGTAGAGAGACCCAGTACTTC. This translates into CASSIGTSGSRETQYF.